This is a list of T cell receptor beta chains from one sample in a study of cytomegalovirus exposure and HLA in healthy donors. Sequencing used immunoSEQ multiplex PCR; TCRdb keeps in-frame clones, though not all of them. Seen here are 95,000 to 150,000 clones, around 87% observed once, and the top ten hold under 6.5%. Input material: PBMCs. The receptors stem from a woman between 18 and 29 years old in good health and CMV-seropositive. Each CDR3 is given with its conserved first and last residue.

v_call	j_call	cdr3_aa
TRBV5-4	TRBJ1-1	CASSQRQGMNTEAFF
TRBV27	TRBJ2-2	CASSLPGLAGGLTGELFF
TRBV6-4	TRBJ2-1	CASSDTGQGIYNEQFF
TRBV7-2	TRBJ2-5	CASSSTPRETQYF
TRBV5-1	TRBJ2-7	CASSPGGGGSYEQYF
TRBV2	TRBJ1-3	CASSGESSGNTIYF
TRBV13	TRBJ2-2	CASSLYGELFF
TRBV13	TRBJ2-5	CASSLAGSGGETQYF
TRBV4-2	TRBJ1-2	CASSQVAQDSGYGYTF
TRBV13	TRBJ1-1	CATKRQGADTEAFF
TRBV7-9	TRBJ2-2	CASSLKTSNTGELFF
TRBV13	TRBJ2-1	CASSPEQGNNEQFF
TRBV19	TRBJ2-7	CASSSKGGGRYEQYF
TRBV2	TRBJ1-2	CASREGAGMVNYGYTF
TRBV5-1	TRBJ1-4	CASSGRGRTNEKLFF
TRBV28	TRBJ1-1	CASSLRQVNTEAFF
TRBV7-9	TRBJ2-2	CASSLAGLGRTGELFF
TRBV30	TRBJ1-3	CAWSVRGQPTGNTIYF
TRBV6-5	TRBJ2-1	CASSSEGLGYNEQFF
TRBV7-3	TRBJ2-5	CASSEGLAGGHGETQYF
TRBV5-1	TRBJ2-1	CASSLGGDSPYNEQFF
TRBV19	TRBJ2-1	CASSMVSGISEQFF
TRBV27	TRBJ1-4	CASSLRAGGLNEKLFF
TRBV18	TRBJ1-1	CASSSVPGNTEAFF
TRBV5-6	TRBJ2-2	CASSLADLRTGELFF
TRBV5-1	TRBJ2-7	CASSLASGVTSYEQYF
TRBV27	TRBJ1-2	CASSPRGGRSYGYTF
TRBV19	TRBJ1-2	CASKDRGRGGYTF
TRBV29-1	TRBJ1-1	CSVERARVLIGTEAFF
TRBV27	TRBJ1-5	CASSFLSNQPQHF
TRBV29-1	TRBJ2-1	CSVPVSPNEQFF
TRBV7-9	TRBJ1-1	CASSTQAEGAFF
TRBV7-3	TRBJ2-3	CASSLASARVSTDTQYF
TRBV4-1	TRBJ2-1	CASSRRLAGVEEQFF
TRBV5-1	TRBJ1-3	CASSTGSGNTIYF
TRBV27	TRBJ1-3	CASGSGFFGNTIYF
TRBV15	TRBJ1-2	CATSRDRGSYGYTF
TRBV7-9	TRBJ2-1	CASSFPTSGGGNEQFF
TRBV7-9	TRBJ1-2	CASSLQGNYGYTF
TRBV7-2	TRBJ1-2	CASAGTGVGVNYGYTF
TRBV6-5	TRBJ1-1	CASSYGGSLNTEAFF
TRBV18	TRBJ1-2	CASSPPTGGWVYGYTF
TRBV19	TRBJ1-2	CASSIRRPPAYGYTF
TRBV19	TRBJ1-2	CASSIPGGDNYGYTF
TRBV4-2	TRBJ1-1	CASSHGSGQNTEAFF
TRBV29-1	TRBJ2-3	CSVGQGATDTQYF
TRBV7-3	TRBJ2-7	CASSLYSGRRPEQYF
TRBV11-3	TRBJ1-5	CASSPLQSTHSNQPQHF
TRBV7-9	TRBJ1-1	CASSLGAHSNTEAFF
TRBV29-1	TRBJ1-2	CSVEDRSGGLGYTF
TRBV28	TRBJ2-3	CATSYLADTDTQYF
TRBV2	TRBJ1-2	CASSALQGTNYGYTF
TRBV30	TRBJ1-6	CAWIGGAGNSPLHF
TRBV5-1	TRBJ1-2	CASSPGDGYTF
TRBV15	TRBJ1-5	CATSRSRGGGQPQHF
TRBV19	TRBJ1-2	CASSTEQTGSFGYTF
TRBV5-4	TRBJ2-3	CASSSGRPNTDTQYF
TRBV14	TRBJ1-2	CASSSQIGYGYTF